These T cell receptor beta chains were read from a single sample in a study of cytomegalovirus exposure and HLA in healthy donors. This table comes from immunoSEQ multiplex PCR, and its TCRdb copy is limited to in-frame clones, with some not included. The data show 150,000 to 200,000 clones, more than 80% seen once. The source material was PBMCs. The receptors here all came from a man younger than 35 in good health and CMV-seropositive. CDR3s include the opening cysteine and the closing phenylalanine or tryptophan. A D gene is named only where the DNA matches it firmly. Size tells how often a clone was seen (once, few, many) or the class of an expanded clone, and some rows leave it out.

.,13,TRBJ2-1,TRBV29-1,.,TGCAGCGCTAGAACTCTGGATTACAATGAGCAGTTCTTC,CSARTLDYNEQFF
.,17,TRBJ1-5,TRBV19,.,TGTGCCAGTAGTAGACCGGGACGGGGAGGCCTCAATCAGCCCCAGCATTTT,CASSRPGRGGLNQPQHF
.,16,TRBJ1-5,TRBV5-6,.,TGTGCCAGCAGCTTGGGACTCGGGAGCCGCAATCAGCCCCAGCATTTT,CASSLGLGSRNQPQHF
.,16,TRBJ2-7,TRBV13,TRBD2,TGTGCCAGCAGCACCCGGACTAGCCATCATTTCTACGAGCAGTACTTC,CASSTRTSHHFYEQYF
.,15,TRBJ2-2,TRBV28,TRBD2,TGTGCCAGCAGCTCTAGCGGGAGAACCACCGGGGAGCTGTTTTTT,CASSSSGRTTGELFF
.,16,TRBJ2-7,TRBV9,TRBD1,TGTGCCAGCAGCGCCTCGGACAGGCCCGTAGTAGGCGAGCAGTACTTC,CASSASDRPVVGEQYF
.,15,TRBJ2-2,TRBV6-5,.,TGTGCCAGCAGGAATAGGGGTCTTAGTCCCGGGGAGCTGTTTTTT,CASRNRGLSPGELFF
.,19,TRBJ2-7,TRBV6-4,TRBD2,TGTGCCAGCAGTGAATCGTCCTTACAGCGGGTGGGAGGGGCCTACGAGCAGTACTTC,CASSESSLQRVGGAYEQYF
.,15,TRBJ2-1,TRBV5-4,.,TGTGCCAGCAGCTTGAGTAGCGGCAAAAACAATGAGCAGTTCTTC,CASSLSSGKNNEQFF
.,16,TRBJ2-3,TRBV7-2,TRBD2,TGTGCCAGCAGCTTAGCGCGGGGGCTAGCGGGAGATACGCAGTATTTT,CASSLARGLAGDTQYF
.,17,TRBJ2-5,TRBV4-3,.,TGCGCCAGCAGCCAAGTACAGGAGGGGGGGTACCAAGAGACCCAGTACTTC,CASSQVQEGGYQETQYF
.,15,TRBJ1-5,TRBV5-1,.,TGCGCCAGCAGCTTGGGAGGGTCGCGCAATCAGCCCCAGCATTTT,CASSLGGSRNQPQHF
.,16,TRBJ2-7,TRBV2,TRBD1,TGTGCCAGCAGTCCTACTCAGGGGGCCGGGTCCTACGAGCAGTACTTC,CASSPTQGAGSYEQYF
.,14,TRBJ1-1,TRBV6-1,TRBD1,TGTGCCAGCAGTGGACAGGGGATTAACACTGAAGCTTTCTTT,CASSGQGINTEAFF
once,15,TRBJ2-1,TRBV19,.,TGTGCCAGTAGTATACAGGGGGGCGCCGAGGATGAGCAGTTCTTC,CASSIQGGAEDEQFF
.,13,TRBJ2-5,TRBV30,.,TGTGCCTGGAGTGTAGTAGTCTCGGAGACCCAGTACTTC,CAWSVVVSETQYF
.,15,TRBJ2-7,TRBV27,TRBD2,TGTGCCAGCAGCCCTGGGACTAGCGGGAGCTACGAGCAGTACTTC,CASSPGTSGSYEQYF
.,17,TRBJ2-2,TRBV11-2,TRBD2,TGTGCCACCAAGAGGGAGGGAGGGCCGTTAGACACCGGGGAGCTGTTTTTT,CATKREGGPLDTGELFF
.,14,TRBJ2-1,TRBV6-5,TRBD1,TGTGCCAGCAGCTCCGGACAGGTTTTCAATGAGCAGTTCTTC,CASSSGQVFNEQFF
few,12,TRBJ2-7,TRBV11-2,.,TGTGCCAGCAGCTTAGGCGCTCAGGGGCAGTACTTC,CASSLGAQGQYF
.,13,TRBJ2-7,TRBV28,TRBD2,TGTGCCAGCTCCGGGAGGGTGGGGGGCGAGCAGTACTTC,CASSGRVGGEQYF
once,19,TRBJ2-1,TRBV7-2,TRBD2,TGTGCCAGCAGCACCCGACTCCAGGTCCTAGCGGGGGGCTACAATGAGCAGTTCTTC,CASSTRLQVLAGGYNEQFF
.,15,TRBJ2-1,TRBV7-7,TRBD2,TGTGCCAGCAGCCTAGACGGGACTAGCTACAATGAGCAGTTCTTC,CASSLDGTSYNEQFF
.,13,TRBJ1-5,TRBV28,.,TGTGCCAGCAGCAGGGTCTTCAATCAGCCCCAGCATTTT,CASSRVFNQPQHF
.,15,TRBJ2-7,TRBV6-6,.,TGTGCCAGCTGCTACTCAGAGGGGGGGCCCTACGAGCAGTACTTC,CASCYSEGGPYEQYF
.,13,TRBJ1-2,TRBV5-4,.,TGTGCCAGCAGCTTAGCCAGGGGATTGGGCTACACCTTC,CASSLARGLGYTF
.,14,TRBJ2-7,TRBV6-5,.,TGTGCCAGCAGCTACGAGAGACAGAGGCGGGAGCAGTACTTC,CASSYERQRREQYF
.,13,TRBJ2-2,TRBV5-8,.,TGTGCCAGCAGCTTGGTGGCCACCGGGGAGCTGTTTTTT,CASSLVATGELFF